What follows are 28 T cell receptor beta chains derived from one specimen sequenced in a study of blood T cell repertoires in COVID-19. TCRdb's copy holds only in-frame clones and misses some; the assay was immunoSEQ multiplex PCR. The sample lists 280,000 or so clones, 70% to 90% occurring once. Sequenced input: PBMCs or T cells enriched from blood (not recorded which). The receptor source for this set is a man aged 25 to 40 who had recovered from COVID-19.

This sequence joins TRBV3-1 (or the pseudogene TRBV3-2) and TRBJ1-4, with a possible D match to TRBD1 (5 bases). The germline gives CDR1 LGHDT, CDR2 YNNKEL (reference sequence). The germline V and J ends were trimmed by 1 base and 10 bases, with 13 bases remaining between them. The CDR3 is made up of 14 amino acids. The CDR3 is CASSQAQARGKLFF. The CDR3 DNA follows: TGTGCCAGCAGCCAAGCACAGGCTAGGGGAAAACTGTTTTTT.

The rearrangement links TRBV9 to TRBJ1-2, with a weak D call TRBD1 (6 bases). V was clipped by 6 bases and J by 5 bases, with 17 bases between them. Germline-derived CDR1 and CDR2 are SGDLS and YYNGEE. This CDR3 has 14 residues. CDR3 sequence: CASTGGPAPYGYTF. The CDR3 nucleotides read TGTGCCAGCACTGGGGGCCCGGCCCCTTATGGCTACACCTTC.

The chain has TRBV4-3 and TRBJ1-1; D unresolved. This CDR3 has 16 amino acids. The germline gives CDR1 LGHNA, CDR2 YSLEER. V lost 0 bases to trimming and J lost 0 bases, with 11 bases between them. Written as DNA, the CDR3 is TGCGCCAGCAGCCAAGATGTTGGCAGAATGAACACTGAAGCTTTCTTT. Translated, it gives CASSQDVGRMNTEAFF.

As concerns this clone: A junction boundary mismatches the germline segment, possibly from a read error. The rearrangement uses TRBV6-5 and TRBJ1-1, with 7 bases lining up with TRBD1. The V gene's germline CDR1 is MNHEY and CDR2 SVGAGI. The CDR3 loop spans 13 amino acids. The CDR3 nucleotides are TGTGCCAGCAGGGCCGGGACAGCTAGTTACTCGTCCTTT. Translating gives CASRAGTASYSSF.

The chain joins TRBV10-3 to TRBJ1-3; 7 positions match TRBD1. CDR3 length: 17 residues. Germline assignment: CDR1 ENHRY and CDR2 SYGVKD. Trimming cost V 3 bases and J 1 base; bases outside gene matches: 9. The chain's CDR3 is CAISETGVSTSGNTIYF. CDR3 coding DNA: TGTGCCATCAGTGAAACAGGGGTTAGCACATCTGGAAACACCATATATTTT.

The CDR3 region has the DNA TGTGCCAGCAGCCAAGACCCGACAGGGAGTCGTGGCTATGGCTACACCTTC. Protein sequence: CASSQDPTGSRGYGYTF. The chain has TRBV3-1 (or the pseudogene TRBV3-2) and TRBJ1-2, with 7 bases fitting TRBD1. From germline, CDR1 is LGHDT and CDR2 YNNKEL (reference sequence). J was trimmed by 4 bases and V by 0 bases; bases with no gene match: 11. CDR3 length: 17 amino acids.

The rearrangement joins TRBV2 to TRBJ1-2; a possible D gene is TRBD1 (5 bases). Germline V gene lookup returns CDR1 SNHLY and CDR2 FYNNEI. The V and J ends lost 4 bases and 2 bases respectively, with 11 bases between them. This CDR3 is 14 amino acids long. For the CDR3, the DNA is TGTGCCAGCAGTGGAGGACAATCCAACTATGGCTACACCTTC. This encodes CASSGGQSNYGYTF. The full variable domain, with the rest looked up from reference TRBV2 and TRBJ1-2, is EPEVTQTPSHQVTQMGQEVILRCVPISNHLYFYWYRQILGQKVEFLVSFYNNEISEKSEIFDDQFSVERPDGSNFTLKIRSTKLEDSAMYFCASSGGQSNYGYTFGSGTRLTVV.

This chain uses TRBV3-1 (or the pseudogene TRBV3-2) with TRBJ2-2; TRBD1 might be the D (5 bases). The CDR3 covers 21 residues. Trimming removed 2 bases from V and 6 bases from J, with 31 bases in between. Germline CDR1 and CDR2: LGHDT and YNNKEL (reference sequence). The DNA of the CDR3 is TGTGCCAGCAGCCAACTAAGAATCGACCAAAAGCCCCCCAGGGCGGCCGGGGAGCTGTTTTTT. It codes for CASSQLRIDQKPPRAAGELFF.

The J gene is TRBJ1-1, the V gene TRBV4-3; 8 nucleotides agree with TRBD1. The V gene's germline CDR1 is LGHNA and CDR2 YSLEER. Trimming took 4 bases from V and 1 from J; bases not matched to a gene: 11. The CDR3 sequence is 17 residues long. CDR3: CASSPWGGTGKNTEAFF. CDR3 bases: TGCGCCAGCAGCCCGTGGGGCGGGACAGGTAAGAACACTGAAGCTTTCTTT.

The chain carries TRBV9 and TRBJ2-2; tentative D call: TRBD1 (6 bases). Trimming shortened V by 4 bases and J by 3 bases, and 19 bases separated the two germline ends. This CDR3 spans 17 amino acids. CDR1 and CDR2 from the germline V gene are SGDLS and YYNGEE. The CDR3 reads CASSHRPGHTDTGELFF. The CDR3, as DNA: TGTGCCAGCAGCCACCGACCGGGACATACGGACACCGGGGAGCTGTTTTTT.

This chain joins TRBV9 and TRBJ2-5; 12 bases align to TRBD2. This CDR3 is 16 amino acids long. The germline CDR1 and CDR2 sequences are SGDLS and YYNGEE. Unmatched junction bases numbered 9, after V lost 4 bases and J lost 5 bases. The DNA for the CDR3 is TGTGCCAGCAGCCCTAGCGGGGGGGCCATTTACGAGACCCAGTACTTC. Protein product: CASSPSGGAIYETQYF.

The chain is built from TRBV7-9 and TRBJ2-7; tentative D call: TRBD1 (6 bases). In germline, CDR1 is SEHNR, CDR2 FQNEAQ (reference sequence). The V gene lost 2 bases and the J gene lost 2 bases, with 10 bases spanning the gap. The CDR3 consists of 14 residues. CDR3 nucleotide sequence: TGTGCCAGCAGCTTAACCGGACAGCCCTACGAGCAGTACTTC. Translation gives CASSLTGQPYEQYF. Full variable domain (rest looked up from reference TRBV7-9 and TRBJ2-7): DTGVSQNPRHKITKRGQNVTFRCDPISEHNRLYWYRQTLGQGPEFLTYFQNEAQLEKSRLLSDRFSAERPKGSFSTLEIQRTEQGDSAMYLCASSLTGQPYEQYFGPGTRLTVT.

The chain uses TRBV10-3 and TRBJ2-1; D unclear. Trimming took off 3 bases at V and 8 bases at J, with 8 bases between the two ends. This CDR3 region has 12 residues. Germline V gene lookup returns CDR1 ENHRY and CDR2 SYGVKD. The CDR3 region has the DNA TGTGCCATCAGTGAATCTAATGATGAGCAGTTCTTC. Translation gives CAISESNDEQFF.

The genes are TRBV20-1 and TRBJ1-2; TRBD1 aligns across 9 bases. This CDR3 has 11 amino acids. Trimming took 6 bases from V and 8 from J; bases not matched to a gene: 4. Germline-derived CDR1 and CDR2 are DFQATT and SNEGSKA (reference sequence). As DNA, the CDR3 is TGCAGTGCCGACAGGGGGAGCGGCTACACCTTC. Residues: CSADRGSGYTF.

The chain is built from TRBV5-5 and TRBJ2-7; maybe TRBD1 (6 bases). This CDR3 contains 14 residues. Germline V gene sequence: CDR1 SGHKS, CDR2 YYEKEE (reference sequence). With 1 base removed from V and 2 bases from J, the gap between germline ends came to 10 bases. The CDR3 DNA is TGTGCCAGCAGCTTGCAGGGACAAACCTACGAGCAGTACTTC. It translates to CASSLQGQTYEQYF.

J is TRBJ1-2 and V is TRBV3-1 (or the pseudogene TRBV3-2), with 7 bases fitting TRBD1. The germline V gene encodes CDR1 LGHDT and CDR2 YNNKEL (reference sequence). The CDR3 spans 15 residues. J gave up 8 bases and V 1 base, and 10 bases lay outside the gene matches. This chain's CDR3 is CASSQGQGHPAGYTF. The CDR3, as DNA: TGTGCCAGCAGCCAAGGACAGGGACACCCGGCGGGCTACACCTTC.

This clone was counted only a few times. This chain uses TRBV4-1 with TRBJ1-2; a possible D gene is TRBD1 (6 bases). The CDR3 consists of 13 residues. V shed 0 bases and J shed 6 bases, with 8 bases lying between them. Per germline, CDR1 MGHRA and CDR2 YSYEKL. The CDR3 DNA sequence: TGCGCCAGCAGCCAAGAAGCAGGGGATGGCTACACCTTC. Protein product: CASSQEAGDGYTF.

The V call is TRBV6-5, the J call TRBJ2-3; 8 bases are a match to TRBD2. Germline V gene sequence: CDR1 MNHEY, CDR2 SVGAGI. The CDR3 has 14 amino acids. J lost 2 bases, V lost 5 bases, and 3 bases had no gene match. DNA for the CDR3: TGTGCCAGCAGTATAGCGGGATCCACAGATACGCAGTATTTT. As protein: CASSIAGSTDTQYF.

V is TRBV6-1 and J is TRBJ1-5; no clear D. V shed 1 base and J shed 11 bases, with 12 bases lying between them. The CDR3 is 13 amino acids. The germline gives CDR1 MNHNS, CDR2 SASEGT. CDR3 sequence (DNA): TGTGCCAGCAGTGAAGGTGGGCCAGGAACCCAGCATTTT. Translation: CASSEGGPGTQHF.

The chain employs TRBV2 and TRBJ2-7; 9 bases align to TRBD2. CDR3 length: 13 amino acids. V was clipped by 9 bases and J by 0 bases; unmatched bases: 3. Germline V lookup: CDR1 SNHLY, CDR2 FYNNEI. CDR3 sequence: CASTSGSSYEQYF. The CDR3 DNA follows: TGTGCCAGTACTAGCGGGTCCTCCTACGAGCAGTACTTC. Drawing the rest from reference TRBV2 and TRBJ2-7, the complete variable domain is EPEVTQTPSHQVTQMGQEVILRCVPISNHLYFYWYRQILGQKVEFLVSFYNNEISEKSEIFDDQFSVERPDGSNFTLKIRSTKLEDSAMYFCASTSGSSYEQYFGPGTRLTVT.

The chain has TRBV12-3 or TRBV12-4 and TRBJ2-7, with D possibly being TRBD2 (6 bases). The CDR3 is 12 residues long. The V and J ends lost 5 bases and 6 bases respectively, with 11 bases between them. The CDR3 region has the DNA TGTGCCAGCAGTCGTTGGCGGGGCGAGCAGTACTTC. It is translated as CASSRWRGEQYF.

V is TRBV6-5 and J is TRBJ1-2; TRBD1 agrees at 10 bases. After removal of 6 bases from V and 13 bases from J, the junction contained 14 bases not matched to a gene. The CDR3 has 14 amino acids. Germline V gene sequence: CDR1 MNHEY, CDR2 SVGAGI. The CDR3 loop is CASSLAFRQGAATF. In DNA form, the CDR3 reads TGTGCCAGCAGCCTGGCTTTCCGACAGGGGGCTGCCACCTTC.

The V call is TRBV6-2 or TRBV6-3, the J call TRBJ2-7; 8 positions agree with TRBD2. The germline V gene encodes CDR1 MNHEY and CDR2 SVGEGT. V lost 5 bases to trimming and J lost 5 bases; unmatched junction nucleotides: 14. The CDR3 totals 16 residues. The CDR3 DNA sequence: TGTGCCAGCAGTACCCGCAAGAGGACTAGCAGCGACGAGCAGTACTTC. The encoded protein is CASSTRKRTSSDEQYF.

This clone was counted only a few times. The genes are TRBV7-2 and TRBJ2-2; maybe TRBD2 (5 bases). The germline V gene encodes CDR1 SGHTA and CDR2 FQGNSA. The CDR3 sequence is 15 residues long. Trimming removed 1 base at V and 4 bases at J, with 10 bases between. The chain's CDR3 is CASSLVSGVTGELFF. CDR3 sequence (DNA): TGTGCCAGCAGCTTAGTCTCCGGGGTCACCGGGGAGCTGTTTTTT.

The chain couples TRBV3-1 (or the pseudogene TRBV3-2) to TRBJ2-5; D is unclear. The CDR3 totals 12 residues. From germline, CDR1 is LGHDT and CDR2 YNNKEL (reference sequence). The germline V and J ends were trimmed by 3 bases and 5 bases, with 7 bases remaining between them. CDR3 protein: CASSQAHETQYF. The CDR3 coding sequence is TGTGCCAGCAGCCAGGCTCATGAGACCCAGTACTTC.

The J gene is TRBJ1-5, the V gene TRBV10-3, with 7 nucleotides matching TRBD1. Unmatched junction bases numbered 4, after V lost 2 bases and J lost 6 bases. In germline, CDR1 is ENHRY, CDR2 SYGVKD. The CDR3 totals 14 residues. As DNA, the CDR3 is TGTGCCATCAGTGAGAAGGGGGCGGGTCAGCCCCAGCATTTT. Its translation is CAISEKGAGQPQHF.

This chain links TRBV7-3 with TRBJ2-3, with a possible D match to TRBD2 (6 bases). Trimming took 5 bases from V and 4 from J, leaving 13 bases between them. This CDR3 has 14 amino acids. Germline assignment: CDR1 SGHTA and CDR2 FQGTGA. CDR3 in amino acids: CASSQLAIADTQYF. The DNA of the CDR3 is TGTGCCAGCAGCCAACTAGCTATCGCAGATACGCAGTATTTT.

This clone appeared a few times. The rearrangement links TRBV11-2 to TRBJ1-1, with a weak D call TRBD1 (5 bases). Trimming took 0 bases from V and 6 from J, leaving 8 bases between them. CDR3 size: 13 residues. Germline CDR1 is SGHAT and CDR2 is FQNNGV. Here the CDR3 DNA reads TGTGCCAGCAGCTTAGATCTAGGGGCTGAAGCTTTCTTT. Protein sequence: CASSLDLGAEAFF.